This paragraph reports one TCR beta chain. The antigen is unknown. TCRdb fed the RT-PCR reads into MiXCR, producing one record per CDR3 protein. Of 650,000 to 850,000 distinct CDR3 sequences in the sample, approximately 13% were seen once. This entry is derived from a study of response to subunit inactivated influenza vaccine. Study findings and constraints: Few new T cells, the authors suggested, are recruited by each seasonal influenza vaccination.

After removal of 7 bases from V and 7 bases from J, the junction contained 14 bases not matched to a gene. This CDR3 has 16 amino acids. CDR1 and CDR2 (germline): SGDLS, YYNGEE. The chain combines TRBV9 with TRBJ2-1; 10 positions match TRBD2. Sequencing used PBMCs from blood, obtained 14 to 15 days before vaccination. The TCR was taken from a man aged 50 to 59 who received an inactivated influenza vaccine. CDR3 loop: CASQLSGGLASNEQFF. DNA for the CDR3: TGTGCCAGCCAATTATCGGGGGGACTAGCGTCAAATGAGCAGTTCTTC.